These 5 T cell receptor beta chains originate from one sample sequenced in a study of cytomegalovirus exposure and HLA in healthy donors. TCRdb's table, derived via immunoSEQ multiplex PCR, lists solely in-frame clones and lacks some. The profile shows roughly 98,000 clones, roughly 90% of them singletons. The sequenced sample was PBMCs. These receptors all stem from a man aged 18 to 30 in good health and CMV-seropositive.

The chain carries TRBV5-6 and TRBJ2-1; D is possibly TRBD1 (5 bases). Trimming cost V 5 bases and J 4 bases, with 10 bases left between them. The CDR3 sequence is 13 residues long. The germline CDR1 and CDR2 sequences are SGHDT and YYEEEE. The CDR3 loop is CASRTTVYNEQFF. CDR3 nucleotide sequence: TGTGCCAGCAGGACGACAGTTTACAATGAGCAGTTCTTC. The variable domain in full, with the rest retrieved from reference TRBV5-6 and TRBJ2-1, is DAGVTQSPTHLIKTRGQQVTLRCSPKSGHDTVSWYQQALGQGPQFIFQYYEEEERQRGNFPDRFSGHQFPNYSSELNVNALLLGDSALYLCASRTTVYNEQFFGPGTRLTVL.

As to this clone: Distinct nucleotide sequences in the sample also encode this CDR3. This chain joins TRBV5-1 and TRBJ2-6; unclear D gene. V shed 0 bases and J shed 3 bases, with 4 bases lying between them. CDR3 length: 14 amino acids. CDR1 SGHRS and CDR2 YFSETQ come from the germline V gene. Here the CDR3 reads CASSLAVGANVLTF. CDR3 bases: TGCGCCAGCAGCTTGGCAGTTGGGGCCAACGTCCTGACTTTC.

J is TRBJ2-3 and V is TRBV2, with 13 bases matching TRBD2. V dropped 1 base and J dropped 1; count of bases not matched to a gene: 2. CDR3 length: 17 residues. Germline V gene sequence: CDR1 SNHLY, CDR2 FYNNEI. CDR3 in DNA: TGTGCCAGCAGTGAAGGGACTAGCGGGAGTGGCACAGATACGCAGTATTTT. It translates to CASSEGTSGSGTDTQYF.

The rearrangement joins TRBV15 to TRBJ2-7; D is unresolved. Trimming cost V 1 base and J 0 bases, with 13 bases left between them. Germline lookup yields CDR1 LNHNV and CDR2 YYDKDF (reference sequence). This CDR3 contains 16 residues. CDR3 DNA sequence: TGTGCCACCAGCAGAGGGCCTCGGCGGAGCTCCTACGAGCAGTACTTC. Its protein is CATSRGPRRSSYEQYF.

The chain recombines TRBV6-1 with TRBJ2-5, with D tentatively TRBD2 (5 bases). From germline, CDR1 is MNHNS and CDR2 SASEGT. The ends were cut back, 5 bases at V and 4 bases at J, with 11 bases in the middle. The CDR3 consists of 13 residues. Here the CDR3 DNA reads TGTGCCAGCAGTAAGACTCGGGGAGAGACCCAGTACTTC. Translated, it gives CASSKTRGETQYF.